Listed here are 19 T cell receptor beta chains from one sample, sequenced in a study of cytomegalovirus exposure and HLA in healthy donors. PCR used 60 Vbeta primers and 13 Jbeta primers. Clones were read by immunoSEQ multiplex PCR, and TCRdb kept only the in-frame ones, dropping some. In the table there are roughly 61,000 clones, approximately 80% of which are singletons. What was sequenced was PBMCs. Receptors originate from a male donor in good health and CMV-seronegative.

The V gene is TRBV7-2, the J gene TRBJ1-4; D unclear. The CDR3 runs to 18 residues. Germline-derived CDR1 and CDR2 are SGHTA and FQGNSA. With 2 bases removed from V and 3 bases from J, the gap between germline ends came to 19 bases. CDR3 nucleotides: TGTGCCAGCAGCTTACCCTTGGAGGGTGGCGGACCTAATGAAAAACTGTTTTTT. This sequence encodes CASSLPLEGGGPNEKLFF.

A remark on this clone: Just one base apart from a much larger clone, this may be a read error. V is TRBV19 and J is TRBJ2-1; 12 nucleotides match TRBD1. The germline V gene has CDR1 LNHDA and CDR2 SQIVND (reference sequence). The CDR3 is 14 residues long. Trimming at V came to 7 bases and at J to 6 bases, leaving 4 bases not matched to a gene. DNA for the CDR3: TGTGCCAGTAATAAGGGACAGGGGGCCAATGAGCAGTTCTTC. This codes for CASNKGQGANEQFF.

The CDR3 DNA sequence: TGCAGCGCCCTTTTACAGGGTCGGTGGACCATATATTTT. Its translation: CSALLQGRWTIYF. J is TRBJ1-3 and V is TRBV29-1; possibly TRBD1 for D (6 bases). The germline V gene encodes CDR1 SQVTM and CDR2 ANQGSEA. The CDR3 spans 13 residues. Trimming pared 7 bases from V and 10 bases from J, leaving 20 bases between.

The rearrangement joins TRBV4-2 to TRBJ1-2; 7 bases match TRBD1. The V gene end was trimmed by 0 bases and the J gene end by 11 bases; junction bases not matched to a gene: 18. The CDR3 runs 17 residues. Germline CDR1 is LGHNA and CDR2 is YNFKEQ. The CDR3 region is CASSQEIHRGGMARYTF. The CDR3 bases are TGTGCCAGCAGCCAAGAAATCCACAGGGGCGGGATGGCGCGGTACACCTTC.

This clone showed up just once. The junction departs from the called germline gene at one end, perhaps through a read error. The chain uses TRBV7-7 and TRBJ2-3; 8 nucleotides line up with TRBD2. Germline V gene lookup returns CDR1 SSHAT and CDR2 FNYEAQ (reference sequence). The CDR3 covers 18 residues. DNA for the CDR3: TGTGCTAGCAGCTCGCCGCGGGGGGCGGGGGCCCACACAGATACGCAGTATTTT. It specifies CASSSPRGAGAHTDTQYF.

The chain employs TRBV11-3 and TRBJ2-1; tentatively, D is TRBD1 (6 bases). This CDR3 has 12 amino acids. Germline V lookup: CDR1 SGHNT, CDR2 YENEEA. The V end was cut by 8 bases, the J end by 6 bases, with 11 bases between. The CDR3 loop reads CASGNRVNEQFF. CDR3 sequence (DNA): TGTGCCAGCGGAAACAGGGTCAATGAGCAGTTCTTC.

V usage is TRBV15 and J usage is TRBJ2-2; TRBD1 aligns across 9 bases. The germline V gene encodes CDR1 LNHNV and CDR2 YYDKDF (reference sequence). CDR3 length: 15 amino acids. V trimming: 3 bases; J trimming: 3 bases; junction bases outside the gene matches: 2. DNA for the CDR3: TGTGCCACCAGCAGGGGACAGGGACACACCGGGGAGCTGTTTTTT. Translation gives CATSRGQGHTGELFF. The variable domain in full, completed from reference TRBV15 and TRBJ2-2, reads DAMVIQNPRYQVTQFGKPVTLSCSQTLNHNVMYWYQQKSSQAPKLLFHYYDKDFNNEADTPDNFQSRRPNTSFCFLDIRSPGLGDTAMYLCATSRGQGHTGELFFGEGSRLTVL.

CDR3 DNA: TGTGCCAGCAGTCGAAGCATTTATAGCAATCAGCCCCAGCATTTT. Translating gives CASSRSIYSNQPQHF. This chain joins TRBV27 and TRBJ1-5; D remains ambiguous. This CDR3 comprises 15 residues. The V gene lost 5 bases and the J gene lost 0 bases, with 11 bases spanning the gap. Per germline, CDR1 MNHEY and CDR2 SMNVEV (reference sequence).

J is TRBJ1-2 and V is TRBV6-5; 9 bases are a match to TRBD1. Losses at the gene ends were 7 bases for V and 0 bases for J; bases not matched to a gene: 6. The germline CDR1 and CDR2 sequences are MNHEY and SVGAGI. The CDR3 is 15 amino acids. CDR3 DNA sequence: TGTGCCAGCACCGGACAGGGGCGAACTAACTATGGCTACACCTTC. It codes for CASTGQGRTNYGYTF.

In this sample, this clone turned up once. This chain uses TRBV6-5 with TRBJ2-7; TRBD1 agrees at 10 bases. Per germline, CDR1 MNHEY and CDR2 SVGAGI. Unmatched junction bases numbered 2, after V lost 5 bases and J lost 1 base. The CDR3 has 14 amino acids. The CDR3 DNA sequence: TGTGCCAGCAGTCAGGGACAGGGGTCCTACGAGCAGTACTTC. Protein product: CASSQGQGSYEQYF.

This chain joins TRBV7-8 and TRBJ1-5; no clear D gene. Germline V gene data show CDR1 as SGHVS and CDR2 as FQNEAQ. Trimming pared 1 base from V and 1 base from J, leaving 11 bases between. This CDR3 spans 16 amino acids. Here the CDR3 reads CASSLGSRRSNQPQHF. CDR3 nucleotide sequence: TGTGCCAGCAGCTTAGGAAGCCGGCGGAGCAATCAGCCCCAGCATTTT.

This rearrangement joins TRBV10-3 to TRBJ2-3; 10 bases map to TRBD1. Germline trimming cut 3 bases from V and 3 bases from J; bases unmatched to any gene: 12. Germline V gene sequence: CDR1 ENHRY, CDR2 SYGVKD. The CDR3 loop spans 18 amino acids. This CDR3 reads CAISDFTVDRGETDTQYF. CDR3 sequence (DNA): TGTGCCATCAGTGACTTTACCGTGGACAGGGGGGAGACAGATACGCAGTATTTT.

The CDR3 DNA sequence: TGTGCCAGCAGCCCCACGGGTGTGAACTATGGCTACACCTTC. It translates to CASSPTGVNYGYTF. The J gene is TRBJ1-2, the V gene TRBV5-4, with unresolved D. This CDR3 region has 14 residues. CDR1 is SGHNT and CDR2 is YYREEE in the germline V gene (reference sequence). Trimming pared 4 bases from V and 2 bases from J, leaving 12 bases between.

This clone has only one observation. CDR3 amino acids: CASSTVDSFKEKLFF. DNA of the CDR3: TGTGCCAGTAGCACCGTGGACAGCTTCAAGGAAAAACTGTTTTTT. The chain combines TRBV19 with TRBJ1-4; possibly TRBD1 for D (6 bases). V lost 6 bases, J lost 8 bases, and 19 bases lay in between. Germline V gene sequence: CDR1 LNHDA, CDR2 SQIVND (reference sequence). The CDR3 extends over 15 amino acids. Complete variable domain (other parts from reference TRBV19 and TRBJ1-4): DGGITQSPKYLFRKEGQNVTLSCEQNLNHDAMYWYRQDPGQGLRLIYYSQIVNDFQKGDIAEGYSVSREKKESFPLTVTSAQKNPTAFYLCASSTVDSFKEKLFFGSGTQLSVL.

The V call is TRBV7-3, the J call TRBJ1-1; no definite D call. In germline, CDR1 is SGHTA, CDR2 FQGTGA. V lost 5 bases and J 1 base, leaving 8 bases between the germline ends. The CDR3 covers 13 residues. The CDR3 DNA reads TGTGCCAGCAGCCCTTTGGCGAACACTGAAGCTTTCTTT. This codes for CASSPLANTEAFF.

This rearrangement joins TRBV6-1 to TRBJ1-6; D unclear. Germline CDR1 and CDR2: MNHNS and SASEGT. Trimming left V 5 bases short and J 7 bases short, with 6 bases between. This CDR3 comprises 12 residues. CDR3 sequence: CASSPQNSPLHF. The CDR3 region has the DNA TGTGCCAGCAGTCCACAAAATTCACCCCTCCACTTT.

CDR3 protein: CASIPSKPLAGGADTQYF. The CDR3 DNA sequence: TGTGCCAGCATCCCCTCAAAACCCTTGGCAGGGGGCGCAGATACGCAGTATTTT. V is TRBV7-2 and J is TRBJ2-3; TRBD1 matches at 8 bases. From germline, CDR1 is SGHTA and CDR2 FQGNSA. V trimming: 7 bases; J trimming: 4 bases; junction bases outside the gene matches: 19. The CDR3 length is 18 residues. Supplemented by reference TRBV7-2 and TRBJ2-3, the full variable domain reads GAGVSQSPSNKVTEKGKDVELRCDPISGHTALYWYRQSLGQGLEFLIYFQGNSAPDKSGLPSDRFSAERTGGSVSTLTIQRTQQEDSAVYLCASIPSKPLAGGADTQYFGPGTRLTVL.

CDR3 sequence reads: CASSPRPTGPYGYTF. The CDR3 bases are TGTGCCAGCAGCCCCCGCCCCACAGGACCCTATGGCTACACCTTC. The rearrangement links TRBV13 to TRBJ1-2; D is possibly TRBD1 (5 bases). This CDR3 region has 15 residues. Germline CDR1 is PRHDT and CDR2 is FYEKMQ (reference sequence). Trimming removed 5 bases at V and 4 bases at J, with 17 bases between.

V usage is TRBV4-2 and J usage is TRBJ2-2, with 8 bases aligning to TRBD2. CDR1 is LGHNA, CDR2 YNFKEQ, per germline. V trimming: 4 bases; J trimming: 7 bases; junction bases outside the gene matches: 11. This CDR3 contains 16 residues. The CDR3 is CASSRGTGGLNGELFF. The CDR3 bases are TGTGCCAGCAGCCGGGGGACGGGGGGGTTAAACGGGGAGCTGTTTTTT.